A selection of T cell receptor beta chains follows, all from one sample in a study of patients and donors after allogeneic stem cell transplantation. TCRdb redid the calling of the RT-PCR reads with MiXCR, one entry per CDR3 protein. The sample holds about 400,000 distinct CDR3 sequences, 16% seen once. The sample taken for sequencing was blood, either unsorted or a sorted T cell fraction (not recorded which). The source of these receptors is a human donor who was either an allogeneic HSCT recipient or a stem cell or donor lymphocyte infusion donor (not recorded which). It is not recorded whose cells these are; they may come from a transplant donor. Each CDR3 is given with its conserved first and last residue. A D gene is named only where the DNA matches it firmly. Size tells how often a clone was seen (once, few, many) or the class of an expanded clone, and some rows leave it out.

J gene | clone size | D gene | V gene | CDR3 DNA | CDR3 protein
TRBJ2-2 | - | - | TRBV3-1 | TGTGCCAGCAGCCAAGTTTGGGGGACGAACACCGGGGAGCTGTTTTTT | CASSQVWGTNTGELFF
TRBJ1-1 | - | TRBD1 | TRBV7-9 | TGTGCCAGCGGGCCGGGGGACAGGGAAGACACTGAAGCTTTCTTT | CASGPGDREDTEAFF
TRBJ2-7 | few | - | TRBV2 | TGTGCCAGCAGCTCACCCGCTTACGAGCAGTACTTC | CASSSPAYEQYF
TRBJ1-2 | few | TRBD1 | TRBV25-1 | TGTGCCAGCAGTGCCCGGACAGGGGGCGGGTATGGCTACACCTTC | CASSARTGGGYGYTF
TRBJ1-5 | - | - | TRBV20-1 | TGCAGTGCTGGGACGGCTCGATCCAATCAGCCCCAGCATTTT | CSAGTARSNQPQHF
TRBJ1-2 | - | - | TRBV6-1 | TGTGCCAGCAGCGCCGACAGAGGGTATGGCTACACCTTC | CASSADRGYGYTF
TRBJ1-1 | - | TRBD1 | TRBV6-1 | TGTGCCAGCAGTGTTCGACAGGGGGCTGGGAAAAACACTGAAGCTTTCTTT | CASSVRQGAGKNTEAFF
TRBJ2-1 | few | - | TRBV4-2 | TGTGCCAGCAGCCAAGAATCCAATGAGCAGTTCTTC | CASSQESNEQFF
TRBJ2-3 | - | - | TRBV5-1 | TGCGCCAGCAGTATGACTTCTAGCACAGATACGCAGTATTTT | CASSMTSSTDTQYF
TRBJ1-1 | many | TRBD1 | TRBV5-1 | TGCGCCAGCAGCAGGACAGGGCCCAACACTGAAGCTTTCTTT | CASSRTGPNTEAFF
TRBJ1-2 | - | TRBD1 | TRBV7-9 | TGTGCCAGCAGCTCCCTTTCCGACAGGGTGAAAGGCTACACCTTC | CASSSLSDRVKGYTF
TRBJ2-1 | - | - | TRBV3-1 | TGTGCCAGCAGCGCAGGCAGGGCTTACAATGAGCAGTTCTTC | CASSAGRAYNEQFF
TRBJ2-5 | - | - | TRBV5-1 | TGCGCCAGCAGCTTGGGGGCTATTCAAGAGACCCAGTACTTC | CASSLGAIQETQYF
TRBJ2-4 | once | - | TRBV7-9 | TGTGCCAGCAGCTTCGTCGTCCAAGGCAACATTCAGTACTTC | CASSFVVQGNIQYF
TRBJ2-4 | few | - | TRBV5-1 | TGCGCCAGCAGCTTGGAGGGGCAGGGCGGAAACATTCAGTACTTC | CASSLEGQGGNIQYF
TRBJ2-3 | - | - | TRBV15 | TGTGCCACCAGCAGAGATTCCCAGACAATCACAGATACGCAGTATTTT | CATSRDSQTITDTQYF
TRBJ2-2 | - | - | TRBV12-3/TRBV12-4 | TGTGCCAGCAGTTTTGGGTGGGAGTATGCGACCGGGGAGCTGTTTTTT | CASSFGWEYATGELFF
TRBJ2-5 | - | TRBD1 | TRBV9 | TGTGCCAGCAGCGAAGAGGGACAGGCCGCGACCCAGTACTTC | CASSEEGQAATQYF
TRBJ2-7 | - | TRBD2 | TRBV7-9 | TGTGCCAGCAGCTTTCGAGCGGGGGCCGCCTACGAGCAGTACTTC | CASSFRAGAAYEQYF
TRBJ1-1 | few | - | TRBV7-6 | TGTGCCAGCAGCTTATGGTCGAACACTGAAGCTTTCTTT | CASSLWSNTEAFF
TRBJ2-2 | few | TRBD1 | TRBV5-6 | TGTGCCAGCAGCCCCGACAGGGAGAACACCGGGGAGCTGTTTTTT | CASSPDRENTGELFF